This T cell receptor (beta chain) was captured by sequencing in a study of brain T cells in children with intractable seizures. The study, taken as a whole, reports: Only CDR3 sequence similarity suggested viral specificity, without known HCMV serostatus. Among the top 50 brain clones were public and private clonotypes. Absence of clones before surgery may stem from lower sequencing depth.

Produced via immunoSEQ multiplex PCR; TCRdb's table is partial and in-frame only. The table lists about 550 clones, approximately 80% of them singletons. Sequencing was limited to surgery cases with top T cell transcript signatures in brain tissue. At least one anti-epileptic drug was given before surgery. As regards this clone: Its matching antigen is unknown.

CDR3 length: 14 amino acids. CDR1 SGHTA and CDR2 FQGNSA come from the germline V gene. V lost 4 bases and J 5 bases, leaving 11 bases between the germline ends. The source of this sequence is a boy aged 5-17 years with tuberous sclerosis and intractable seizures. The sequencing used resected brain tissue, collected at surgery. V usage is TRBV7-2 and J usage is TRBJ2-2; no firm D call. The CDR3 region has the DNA TGTGCCAGCAGCTCCATGGTGGGAACCGGGGAGCTGTTTTTT. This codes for CASSSMVGTGELFF.